Given below is one TCR beta chain in context. No antigen is known for it. There are no base qualities to consult, and no much larger clone falls within one base. The data derive from a study of cutaneous CD30+ T cell lymphoproliferative disorder and hepatitis E (dated by TCRdb to the late 2010s). Receptor libraries were prepared by the immunoSEQ multiplex PCR assay. Sourced from immuneACCESS, this table was stored by TCRdb with only in-frame sequences that have V and J called. A share of the clones is absent; for the studies checked, an unresolved V gene accounts for under half, and the remainder has no known explanation. The sample table contains several thousand clones; only one count was recorded for 74% of them. The ten top clones hold under 1.4% of the sample. Source material: blood. The TCR originated in a human donor with a cutaneous T cell lymphoproliferative disorder associated with hepatitis E virus.

The CDR3 region: CASTIIGENEQFF. Here is the DNA: TGTGCCAGCACCATAATAGGGGAGAATGAGCAGTTCTTC. In this chain, TRBV7-6 is recombined with TRBJ2-1; the D call is possibly TRBD1 or TRBD2, each sharing 5 bases. The germline V gene provides CDR1 SGHVS and CDR2 FNYEAQ. V is pared back by 7 bases and J by 7 bases, with 14 bases lying between the germline termini. The CDR3 numbers 13 residues from cysteine through phenylalanine. This entry keeps only the CDR3 DNA: 39 bases, framed from base 1.